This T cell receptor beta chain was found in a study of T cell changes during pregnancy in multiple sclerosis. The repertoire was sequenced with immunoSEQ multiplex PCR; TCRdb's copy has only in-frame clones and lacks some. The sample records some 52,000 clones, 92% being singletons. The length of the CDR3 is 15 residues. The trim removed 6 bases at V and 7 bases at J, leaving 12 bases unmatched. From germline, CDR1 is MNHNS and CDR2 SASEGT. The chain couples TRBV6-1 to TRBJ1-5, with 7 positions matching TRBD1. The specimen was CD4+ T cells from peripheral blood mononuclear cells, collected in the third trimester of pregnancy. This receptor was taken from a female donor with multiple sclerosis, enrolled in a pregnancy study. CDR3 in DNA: TGTGCCAGCAGCGTTAAGACAGGGTCAGGGCAGCCCCAGCATTTT. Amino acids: CASSVKTGSGQPQHF.